This entry concerns a single TCR beta chain. What antigen it recognizes has not been identified. Base-call qualities are not available, and no considerably larger clone is one nucleotide away. Whole blood was collected in K2EDTA tubes by collaborating institutions according to the institutions' own protocols. Collaborator samples were shipped for TCRbeta analysis as frozen whole blood, isolated PBMCs, or DNA extracted from either sample type. This sample was included in a study of blood T cell repertoires in COVID-19 (dated by TCRdb to about 2020). Turning to the overall study: The collaborator samples originated in the United States, Italy and Spain and spanned the acute and convalescent phases of COVID-19. Where available, HLA class I and class II types were obtained from metadata supplied by the sample provider rather than from assay-based typing. Deeply sampled blood TCRbeta repertoires from subjects exposed to, actively infected with, or recovered from COVID-19 were included in the dataset. The prospective study material was composed of cDNA or gDNA derived from T cells, B-cell-depleted T cells, or PBMCs. A de-identified subject ID, COVID-19 status, age in years and sex were almost always included in the sample metadata. The samples were drawn from two sources: the first 160 participants of the ongoing ImmuneRACE study, and 1,000 to 1,500 subjects contributed by 6 global collaborators. The repertoires were released in a freely available public database intended as a resource for research on the immune response to SARS-CoV-2.

Broad study findings and their caveats: Clinical and demographic metadata were provided uncurated, with the amount varying by source and participant.

TCRbeta CDR3 regions were amplified from genomic DNA using the immunoSEQ Assay, a bias-controlled multiplex PCR. The authors processed their data as follows. Nucleated cell counts per sample were estimated from amplification of reference gene primers within the assay. Sequence reads were collapsed and filtered to measure the absolute abundance of every unique TCRbeta CDR3 rearrangement. For each sample, productive Simpson clonality was calculated as the square root of Simpson's diversity index across productive rearrangements. Entries here come from immuneACCESS through TCRdb and include only in-frame sequences with V and J called. Some clones fail to appear in such tables; in the studies checked, an unresolved V gene covers under half of the shortfall, and the cause of the remainder is unknown. V, J and clone size were drawn from that table, and D and trimming were deduced from the DNA. The sample table lists 60,000 to 75,000 clones, around 80% of them with a count of one. Less than 15% of the sample goes to the ten largest clones.

The CDR3 covers 12 residues, taking in both the cysteine and the phenylalanine. Here the CDR3 DNA is all that survives: 36 bases in frame from base 1. Based on the germline V gene, the CDR1 and CDR2 sequences are MDHEN and SYDVKM. V is pared back by 6 bases and J by 17 bases, with 17 bases lying between the germline termini. The rearrangement combines TRBV28 with TRBJ1-6; the D gene identity is not certain. Sequencing was carried out using peripheral blood. The receptor was isolated from a human donor in a cohort sampled during active COVID-19. The CDR3 region reads CASSQAISAIHF. The sequenced DNA is TGTGCCAGCAGCCAAGCGATATCAGCTATCCACTTT.